Listed here are 27 T cell receptor beta chains from one sample, sequenced in a study of blood T cell repertoires in COVID-19. The method was immunoSEQ multiplex PCR; TCRdb's version includes in-frame clones alone and lacks a portion of them. The data contain about 23,000 clones, over 75% of them singletons. Input material: peripheral blood. These receptors all stem from a woman older than 75 with acute or convalescent COVID-19.

The CDR3 DNA sequence: TGTGCCAGCCGCCAGGGGGCGCCCATTAACACCGGGGAGCTGTTTTTT. Its protein is CASRQGAPINTGELFF. This sequence joins TRBV7-9 and TRBJ2-2; TRBD1 matches at 8 bases. The CDR3 consists of 16 residues. The junction had 10 bases not matched to a gene; V was cut back by 8 bases and J by 2 bases. CDR1 and CDR2 from the germline V gene are SEHNR and FQNEAQ (reference sequence).

Here the CDR3 DNA reads TGTGCCAGCAGCGTCACTAGCGGGCTTAGCACAGATACGCAGTATTTT. This codes for CASSVTSGLSTDTQYF. V gene TRBV5-4 combines with J gene TRBJ2-3; 9 bases line up with TRBD2. Losses at the gene ends were 4 bases for V and 0 bases for J; bases not matched to a gene: 6. Looked up from germline, CDR1 is SGHNT and CDR2 is YYREEE (reference sequence). The CDR3 covers 16 residues.

V is TRBV24-1 and J is TRBJ2-7; a possible D gene is TRBD2 (5 bases). This CDR3 spans 14 amino acids. Germline CDR1 is KGHDR and CDR2 is SFDVKD. V lost 0 bases and J lost 11, with 16 bases in between. CDR3 sequence (DNA): TGTGCCACCAGTGATTTGCACCCGGGATCTCGAAAGTACTTC. Translated, it gives CATSDLHPGSRKYF.

CDR3 nucleotides: TGCGCCAGCAGAACTGACAGAGGCACTGAAGCTTTCTTT. This sequence encodes CASRTDRGTEAFF. This chain connects TRBV5-1 to TRBJ1-1; D is possibly TRBD1 (5 bases). The length of the CDR3 is 13 residues. Germline CDR1 and CDR2: SGHRS and YFSETQ. Between the trimmed V and J ends, which lost 5 bases and 4 bases, there was a span of 12 bases.

This clone has a handful of counts. The rearrangement joins TRBV12-3 or TRBV12-4 to TRBJ1-2, with D maybe TRBD1 (6 bases). The CDR3 is 13 residues long. V was cut by 5 bases and J by 4 bases, with 11 bases left in between. The CDR3: CASSDRPRYGYTF. The DNA for the CDR3 is TGTGCCAGCAGTGACAGGCCCCGCTATGGCTACACCTTC.

V usage is TRBV18 and J usage is TRBJ2-5; TRBD1 matches 9 bases. The CDR3 spans 18 residues. The germline V gene has CDR1 KGHSH and CDR2 LQKENI. Trimming took 3 bases from V and 7 from J; bases not matched to a gene: 18. CDR3 nucleotides: TGTGCCAGCTCACCTATCTCCTCCGTCGGGACAGGGCATAGGACCCAGTACTTC. It codes for CASSPISSVGTGHRTQYF.

The chain employs TRBV6-2 or TRBV6-3 and TRBJ2-3, with a weak D call TRBD1 (6 bases). The CDR3 totals 17 residues. Trimming took off 4 bases at V and 0 bases at J, with 17 bases between the two ends. The germline gives CDR1 MNHEY, CDR2 SVGEGT. The DNA of the CDR3 is TGTGCCAGCAGTTTCCTTACAGGGAGTGCTAGCACAGATACGCAGTATTTT. Translation gives CASSFLTGSASTDTQYF.

This chain links TRBV2 with TRBJ2-7; 7 nucleotides align to TRBD1. CDR3 length: 14 amino acids. Looked up from germline, CDR1 is SNHLY and CDR2 is FYNNEI. With V trimmed by 7 bases and J by 1 base, 7 bases remained unmatched. The CDR3 loop reads CASKRDRSSYEQYF. CDR3 bases: TGTGCCAGCAAGAGGGACAGAAGTTCCTACGAGCAGTACTTC.

The sample holds a few counts of this clone. V gene TRBV18 combines with J gene TRBJ2-1, with 9 bases fitting TRBD1. J was trimmed by 1 base and V by 2 bases; bases with no gene match: 0. Germline V CDR1 and CDR2: KGHSH, LQKENI. This CDR3 spans 15 amino acids. Here the CDR3 DNA reads TGTGCCAGCTCACCAGGGACAGGGTCCTACAATGAGCAGTTCTTC. Protein product: CASSPGTGSYNEQFF.

The gene calls are TRBV6-1 and TRBJ1-6, with D possibly being TRBD1 (5 bases). Between the trimmed V and J ends, which lost 1 base and 13 bases, there was a span of 14 bases. Germline values: CDR1 MNHNS, CDR2 SASEGT. The CDR3 is made up of 14 amino acids. The CDR3 region has the DNA TGTGCCAGCAGTGAAGTCGTCCCTGGGGCCCCCCTCCACTTT. Encoded protein: CASSEVVPGAPLHF.

The J gene is TRBJ1-1, the V gene TRBV19; 7 nucleotides line up with TRBD1. Germline V gene lookup returns CDR1 LNHDA and CDR2 SQIVND (reference sequence). After removal of 6 bases from V and 3 bases from J, the junction contained 16 bases not matched to a gene. CDR3 length: 17 amino acids. CDR3 in DNA: TGTGCCAGTAGGCGCCCCGGGACAGCATGGAGGGACACTGAAGCTTTCTTT. It yields the protein CASRRPGTAWRDTEAFF.

Details on this clone: Germline and junction disagree at one end, which may indicate a read error. The rearrangement links TRBV30 to TRBJ1-2; 8 bases match TRBD1. In germline, CDR1 is GTSNPN, CDR2 SVGIG (reference sequence). The CDR3 extends over 11 amino acids. The CDR3 region is CAWIYRGKVYF. The DNA of the CDR3 is TGTGCCTGGATCTACAGGGGGAAGGTATACTTC.

The rearrangement links TRBV21-1 to TRBJ1-2. TRBV21-1 constitutes a pseudogene. The CDR3 extends over 14 amino acids. The CDR3 loop reads CASRVRGGRRGYTF. CDR3 coding DNA: TGTGCCAGCAGGGTTCGGGGGGGGAGGAGAGGCTACACCTTC.

The chain couples TRBV2 to TRBJ1-1; no clear D. Per germline, CDR1 SNHLY and CDR2 FYNNEI. The CDR3 loop spans 12 amino acids. Deletions cut 6 bases from V and 0 bases from J, with 5 bases between. The CDR3 DNA reads TGTGCCAGCAGCAGAATGAACACTGAAGCTTTCTTT. This encodes CASSRMNTEAFF. Drawing the rest from reference TRBV2 and TRBJ1-1, the complete variable domain is EPEVTQTPSHQVTQMGQEVILRCVPISNHLYFYWYRQILGQKVEFLVSFYNNEISEKSEIFDDQFSVERPDGSNFTLKIRSTKLEDSAMYFCASSRMNTEAFFGQGTRLTVV.

The chain joins TRBV4-1 to TRBJ2-7; a possible D gene is TRBD2 (6 bases). Germline V gives CDR1 MGHRA, CDR2 YSYEKL. This CDR3 has 13 amino acids. V was pared by 4 bases and J by 2 bases, with 9 bases between. The CDR3 is CASSPPGAYEQYF. Here the CDR3 DNA reads TGCGCCAGCAGCCCCCCGGGAGCCTACGAGCAGTACTTC.

The chain couples TRBV18 to TRBJ1-2, with D maybe TRBD1 (6 bases). The length of the CDR3 is 14 residues. The germline gives CDR1 KGHSH, CDR2 LQKENI. The V and J ends lost 2 bases and 2 bases respectively, with 9 bases between them. In DNA form, the CDR3 reads TGTGCCAGCTCACCATACACAGGGAACTATGGCTACACCTTC. This encodes CASSPYTGNYGYTF.

The V call is TRBV30, the J call TRBJ1-1; D not certain. The CDR3 is 12 residues long. Germline V gene lookup returns CDR1 GTSNPN and CDR2 SVGIG (reference sequence). V lost 3 bases and J 1 base, leaving 6 bases between the germline ends. CDR3 region: CAWSPGNTEAFF. CDR3 DNA: TGTGCCTGGAGCCCCGGGAACACTGAAGCTTTCTTT.

The chain recombines TRBV7-8 with TRBJ2-3; 8 nucleotides line up with TRBD2. The germline CDR1 and CDR2 sequences are SGHVS and FQNEAQ. V gave up 1 base and J gave up 4 bases; unmatched junction bases: 13. CDR3 length equals 18 residues. CDR3 region: CASSLVVRGAGAADTQYF. The CDR3 region has the DNA TGTGCCAGCAGCTTAGTTGTAAGGGGAGCGGGGGCGGCAGATACGCAGTATTTT.

The chain joins TRBV5-1 to TRBJ1-4; 9 bases fit TRBD1. Trimming at V came to 0 bases and at J to 5 bases, leaving 5 bases not matched to a gene. Germline V lookup: CDR1 SGHRS, CDR2 YFSETQ. There are 16 residues in the CDR3. CDR3 nucleotide sequence: TGCGCCAGCAGCTTGGGCCTCGGACAGGGGAATGAAAAACTGTTTTTT. Amino acid sequence: CASSLGLGQGNEKLFF.

The chain recombines TRBV6-2 or TRBV6-3 with TRBJ1-4, with 7 bases fitting TRBD1. CDR3 length: 15 amino acids. The germline CDR1 and CDR2 sequences are MNHEY and SVGEGT. V lost 6 bases and J lost 8; bases outside the gene matches: 12. The CDR3 coding sequence is TGTGCCAGCAGCCGACAGGGTTCCAGCTGGGAAAAACTGTTTTTT. Translation gives CASSRQGSSWEKLFF.

This chain connects TRBV21-1 to TRBJ1-6; TRBD1 is taken as the D call from the table, unchecked against the DNA. TRBV21-1 is designated a pseudogene. This CDR3 spans 17 amino acids. The CDR3 sequence: CASSHRTALPNNSPLHF. The CDR3 nucleotides are TGTGCCAGCAGCCACCGGACAGCCTTACCGAATAATTCACCCCTCCACTTT.

The chain carries TRBV7-8 and TRBJ2-1; 8 positions match TRBD1. The germline CDR1 and CDR2 sequences are SGHVS and FQNEAQ. Germline trimming cut 5 bases from V and 5 bases from J; bases unmatched to any gene: 17. CDR3 length equals 18 residues. The CDR3 spells CASSPRGQVRSIDNEQFF. The CDR3 DNA follows: TGTGCCAGCAGCCCACGGGGACAGGTGAGGAGTATCGACAATGAGCAGTTCTTC. The full variable domain, with the rest looked up from reference TRBV7-8 and TRBJ2-1, is GAGVSQSPRYKVAKRGQDVALRCDPISGHVSLFWYQQALGQGPEFLTYFQNEAQLDKSGLPSDRFFAERPEGSVSTLKIQRTQQEDSAVYLCASSPRGQVRSIDNEQFFGPGTRLTVL.

The CDR3 loop reads CASSLLGQGFLETQYF. The CDR3 DNA reads TGTGCCAGCAGCCTACTGGGACAGGGGTTTTTGGAGACCCAGTACTTC. V is TRBV3-1 (or the pseudogene TRBV3-2) and J is TRBJ2-5; 10 bases agree with TRBD1. Per the germline V gene, CDR1 is LGHDT and CDR2 is YNNKEL (reference sequence). After removal of 4 bases from V and 5 bases from J, the junction contained 10 bases not matched to a gene. The CDR3 spans 16 residues.

The chain carries TRBV21-1 and TRBJ1-3. TRBV21-1 is a recognized pseudogene. This CDR3 contains 15 residues. CDR3 residues: CASRPGDDSGNTIYF. The CDR3 DNA reads TGTGCCAGCAGACCGGGGGATGATAGCGGAAACACCATATATTTT.

V usage is TRBV19 and J usage is TRBJ2-7; a possible D gene is TRBD1 (5 bases). The CDR3 runs 15 residues. V lost 5 bases and J lost 4, with 18 bases in between. Germline CDR1 is LNHDA and CDR2 is SQIVND (reference sequence). CDR3 sequence: CASSLKGDHIYEQYF. CDR3 in DNA: TGTGCCAGTAGTTTGAAAGGGGATCATATTTACGAGCAGTACTTC.

The rearrangement uses TRBV18 and TRBJ1-3, with TRBD1 matching over 9 bases. The trim removed 1 base at V and 4 bases at J, leaving 17 bases unmatched. The CDR3 length is 20 residues. Germline CDR1 is KGHSH and CDR2 is LQKENI. The CDR3 DNA reads as TGTGCCAGCTCACCACGGCAGGGGACAGGGAACACCCGCCTGGGAAACACCATATATTTT. Protein sequence: CASSPRQGTGNTRLGNTIYF. The full variable domain, rest sourced from reference TRBV18 and TRBJ1-3, is NAGVMQNPRHLVRRRGQEARLRCSPMKGHSHVYWYRQLPEEGLKFMVYLQKENIIDESGMPKERFSAEFPKEGPSILRIQQVVRGDSAAYFCASSPRQGTGNTRLGNTIYFGEGSWLTVV.

V usage is TRBV6-2 or TRBV6-3 and J usage is TRBJ1-6; TRBD1 is a possible D gene (6 bases). The length of the CDR3 is 14 residues. Trimming stripped 4 bases from V and 7 bases from J, with 11 bases between. Germline CDR1 reads MNHEY; CDR2 reads SVGEGT. The CDR3 DNA follows: TGTGCCAGCAGTTGGGGGCCAATGAATTCACCCCTCCACTTT. This translates into CASSWGPMNSPLHF.